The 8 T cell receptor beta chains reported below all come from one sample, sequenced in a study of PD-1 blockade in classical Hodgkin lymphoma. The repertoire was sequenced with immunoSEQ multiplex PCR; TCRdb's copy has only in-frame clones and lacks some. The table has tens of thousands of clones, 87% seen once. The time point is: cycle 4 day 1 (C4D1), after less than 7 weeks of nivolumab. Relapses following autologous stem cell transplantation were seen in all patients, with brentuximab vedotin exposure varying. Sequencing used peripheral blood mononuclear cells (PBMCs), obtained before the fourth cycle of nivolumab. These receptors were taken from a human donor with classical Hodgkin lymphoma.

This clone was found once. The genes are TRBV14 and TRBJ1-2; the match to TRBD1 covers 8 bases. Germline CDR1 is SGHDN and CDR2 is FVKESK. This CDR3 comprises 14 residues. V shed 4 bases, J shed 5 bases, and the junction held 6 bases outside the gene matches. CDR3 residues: CASSRQGSSYGYTF. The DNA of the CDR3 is TGTGCCAGCAGCCGACAGGGGTCTAGTTATGGCTACACCTTC.

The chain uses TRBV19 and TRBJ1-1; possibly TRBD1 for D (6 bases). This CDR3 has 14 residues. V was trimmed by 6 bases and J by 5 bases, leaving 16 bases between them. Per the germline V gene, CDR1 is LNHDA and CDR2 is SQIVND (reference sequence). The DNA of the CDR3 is TGTGCCAGTAGGCGTCAAGGGGGACTTACTGAAGCTTTCTTT. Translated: CASRRQGGLTEAFF.

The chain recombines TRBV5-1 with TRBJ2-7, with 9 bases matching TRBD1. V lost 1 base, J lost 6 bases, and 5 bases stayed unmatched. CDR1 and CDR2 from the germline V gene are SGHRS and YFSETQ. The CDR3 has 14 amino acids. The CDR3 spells CASSLTGTGREQYF. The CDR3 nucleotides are TGCGCCAGCAGCTTGACAGGGACAGGGCGCGAGCAGTACTTC.

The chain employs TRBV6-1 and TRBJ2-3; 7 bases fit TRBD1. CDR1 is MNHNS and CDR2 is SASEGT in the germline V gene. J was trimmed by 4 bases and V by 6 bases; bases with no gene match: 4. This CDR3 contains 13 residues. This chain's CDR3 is CASRETGSDTQYF. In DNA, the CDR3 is TGTGCCAGCAGGGAGACAGGGTCAGATACGCAGTATTTT.

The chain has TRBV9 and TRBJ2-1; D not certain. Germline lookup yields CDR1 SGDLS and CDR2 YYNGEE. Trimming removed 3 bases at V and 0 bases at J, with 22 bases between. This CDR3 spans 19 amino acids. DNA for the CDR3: TGTGCCAGCAGCGGACATAAGAGTGAAGGGATTAGCTCCTACAATGAGCAGTTCTTC. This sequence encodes CASSGHKSEGISSYNEQFF. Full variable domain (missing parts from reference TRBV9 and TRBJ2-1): DSGVTQTPKHLITATGQRVTLRCSPRSGDLSVYWYQQSLDQGLQFLIQYYNGEERAKGNILERFSAQQFPDLHSELNLSSLELGDSALYFCASSGHKSEGISSYNEQFFGPGTRLTVL.

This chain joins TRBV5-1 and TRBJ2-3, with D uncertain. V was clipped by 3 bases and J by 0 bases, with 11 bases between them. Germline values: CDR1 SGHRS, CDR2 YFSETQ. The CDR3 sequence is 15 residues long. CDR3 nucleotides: TGCGCCAGCAGCTCCTCGGGTTCTAGCACAGATACGCAGTATTTT. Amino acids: CASSSSGSSTDTQYF.

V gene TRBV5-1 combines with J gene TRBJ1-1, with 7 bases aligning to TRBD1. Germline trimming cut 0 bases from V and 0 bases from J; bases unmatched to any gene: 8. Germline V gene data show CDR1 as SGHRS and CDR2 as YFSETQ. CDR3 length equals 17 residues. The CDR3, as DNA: TGCGCCAGCAGCTTGGTTGGGTGGACAGGAGTGAACACTGAAGCTTTCTTT. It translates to CASSLVGWTGVNTEAFF.

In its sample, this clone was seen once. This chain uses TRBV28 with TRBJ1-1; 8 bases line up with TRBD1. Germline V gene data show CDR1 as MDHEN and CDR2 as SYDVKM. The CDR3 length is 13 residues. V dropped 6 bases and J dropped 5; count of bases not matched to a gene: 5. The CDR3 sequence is CASRGTGGTEAFF. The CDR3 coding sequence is TGTGCCAGCAGAGGGACAGGAGGGACTGAAGCTTTCTTT.